Sequencing of this T cell receptor beta chain was carried out in a study of T cells in Graves' hyperthyroidism and ophthalmopathy. TCR beta CDR3 regions were amplified from RNA. TCR CDR3 underwent first-round RT-PCR with the HTBI primer set. Using its own MiXCR run on the multiplex PCR reads, TCRdb lists one record per CDR3 protein. The data contain 600,000 to 650,000 distinct CDR3 sequences, around 15% of them singletons. The V gene end was trimmed by 4 bases and the J gene end by 7 bases; junction bases not matched to a gene: 6. Germline CDR1 reads DFQATT; CDR2 reads SNEGSKA (reference sequence). CDR3 length: 14 amino acids.

The sample comprised blood. The TCR sequence derives from a woman younger than 45 with Graves' hyperthyroidism. This chain links TRBV20-1 with TRBJ1-6; 8 nucleotides align to TRBD1. The CDR3 reads CSATMGQENSPLHF. DNA of the CDR3: TGCAGTGCTACGATGGGACAGGAAAATTCACCCCTCCACTTT.